The clone carrying this T cell receptor (beta chain) was seen at least ten times. The target antigen is unknown. Diagnostic conclusions were grounded in clinical symptoms, serum thyroxine, TRAb, thyroid ultrasound and orbital computed tomography. The record originates from a study of Graves' ophthalmopathy and Graves' hyperthyroidism. Amplification of the TCR beta CDR3 regions used RNA transcripts (as template). HTBI primers served in a first-round RT-PCR, which a second-round multiplex PCR followed. TCRdb processed the multiplex PCR reads anew with MiXCR; each CDR3 protein has one entry. This sample yields about 500,000 distinct CDR3 sequences, of which roughly 14% are seen a single time; about a tenth belongs to the top ten. The CDR3 is 14 residues long. Germline-derived CDR1 and CDR2 are SGHNT and YENEEA. V lost 3 bases, J lost 0 bases, and 5 bases lay in between. The study, taken as a whole, reports: Most thyroid clonotypes with frequency above 0.001 were detected in blood too. Its predictions of ophthalmopathy progression gave the model 60% to 71% sensitivity and 72.22% specificity. Ophthalmopathy versus stable hyperthyroidism: 13-signature model gave 87.88% sensitivity, 75% to 82% specificity.

This sequence originates from a woman aged 30 to 39 with Graves' ophthalmopathy. What was sequenced was blood. The chain joins TRBV11-3 to TRBJ2-2; D remains ambiguous. The CDR3 nucleotides are TGTGCCAGCAGCTTTAACCCGAACACCGGGGAGCTGTTTTTT. It is translated as CASSFNPNTGELFF. The full variable domain, in which reference TRBV11-3 and TRBJ2-2 provide the parts outside the CDR3, is EAGVVQSPRYKIIEKKQPVAFWCNPISGHNTLYWYLQNLGQGPELLIRYENEEAVDDSQLPKDRFSAERLKGVDSTLKIQPAELGDSAVYLCASSFNPNTGELFFGEGSRLTVL.